This T cell receptor beta chain was obtained from a study of blood T cell repertoires in COVID-19. Overall study context: Samples taken during acute and convalescent COVID-19 were collected in the United States, Italy and Spain.

CDR3 length equals 17 residues. Looked up from germline, CDR1 is LNHDA and CDR2 is SQIVND (reference sequence). Trimming removed 6 bases from V and 2 bases from J, with 20 bases in between. Clones were read by immunoSEQ multiplex PCR, and TCRdb kept only the in-frame ones, dropping some. The data hold approximately 220,000 clones, with approximately 85% observed a single time. The source is a man over 45 who had recovered from COVID-19. This rearrangement joins TRBV19 to TRBJ1-3; maybe TRBD1 (5 bases). Sequenced material: peripheral blood. CDR3 bases: TGTGCCAGTAGCCGTACGCAAACAGGAATCGCTGGAAACACCATATATTTT. Translation: CASSRTQTGIAGNTIYF.